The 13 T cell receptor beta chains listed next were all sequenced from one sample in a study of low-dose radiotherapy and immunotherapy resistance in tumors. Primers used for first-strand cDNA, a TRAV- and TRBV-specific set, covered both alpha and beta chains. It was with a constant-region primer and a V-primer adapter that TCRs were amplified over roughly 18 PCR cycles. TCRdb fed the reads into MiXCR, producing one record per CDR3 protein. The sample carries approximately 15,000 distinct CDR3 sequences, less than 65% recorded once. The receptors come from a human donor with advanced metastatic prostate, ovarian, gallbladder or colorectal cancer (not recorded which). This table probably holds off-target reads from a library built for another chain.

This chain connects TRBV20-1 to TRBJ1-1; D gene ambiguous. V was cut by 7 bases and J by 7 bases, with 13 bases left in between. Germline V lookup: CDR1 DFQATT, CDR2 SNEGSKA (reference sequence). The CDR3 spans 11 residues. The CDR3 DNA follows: TGCAGTGTCCCCGGCCACCTTGAAGCTTTCTTT. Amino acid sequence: CSVPGHLEAFF.

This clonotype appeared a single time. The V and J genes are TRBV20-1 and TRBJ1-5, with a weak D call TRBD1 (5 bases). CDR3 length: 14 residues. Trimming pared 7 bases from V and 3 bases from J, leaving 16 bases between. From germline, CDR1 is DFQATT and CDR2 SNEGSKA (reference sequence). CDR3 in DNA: TGCAGTGTAAGGGATGGGGCCACCAATCAGCCCCAGCATTTT. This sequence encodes CSVRDGATNQPQHF.

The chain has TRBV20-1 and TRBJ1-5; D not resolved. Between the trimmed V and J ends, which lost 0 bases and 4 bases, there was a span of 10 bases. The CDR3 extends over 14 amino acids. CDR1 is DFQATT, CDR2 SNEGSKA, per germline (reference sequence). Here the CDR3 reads CSAREGLLNQPQHF. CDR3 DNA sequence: TGCAGTGCTAGAGAAGGGCTCCTTAATCAGCCCCAGCATTTT.

The chain's CDR3 is CASSDAAGQGNQPQHF. DNA of the CDR3: TGTGCCAGCAGTGACGCCGCGGGACAAGGCAATCAGCCCCAGCATTTT. The V gene is TRBV6-2 or TRBV6-3, the J gene TRBJ1-5, with D tentatively TRBD1 (6 bases). The CDR3 totals 16 residues. In germline, CDR1 is MNHEY, CDR2 SVGEGT. The ends were cut back, 5 bases at V and 2 bases at J, with 16 bases in the middle.

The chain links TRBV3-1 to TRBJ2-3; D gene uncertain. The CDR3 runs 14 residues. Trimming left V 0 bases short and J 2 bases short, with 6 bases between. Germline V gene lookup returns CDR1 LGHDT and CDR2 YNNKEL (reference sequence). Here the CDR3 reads CASSQDGPTDTQYF. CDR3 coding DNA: TGTGCCAGCAGCCAAGATGGGCCCACAGATACGCAGTATTTT.

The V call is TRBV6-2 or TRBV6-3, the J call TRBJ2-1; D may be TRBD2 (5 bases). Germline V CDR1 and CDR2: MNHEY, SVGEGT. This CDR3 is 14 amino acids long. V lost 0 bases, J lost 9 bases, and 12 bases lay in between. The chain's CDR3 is CASSYSGSRAEQFF. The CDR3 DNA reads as TGTGCCAGCAGTTACTCGGGGAGTCGGGCTGAGCAGTTCTTC.

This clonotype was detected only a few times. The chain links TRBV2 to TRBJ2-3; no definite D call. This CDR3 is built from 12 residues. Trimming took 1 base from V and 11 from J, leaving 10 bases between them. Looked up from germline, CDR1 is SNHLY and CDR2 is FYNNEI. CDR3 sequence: CASSEGPRWQYF. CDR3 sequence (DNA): TGTGCCAGCAGTGAAGGCCCGCGCTGGCAGTATTTT.

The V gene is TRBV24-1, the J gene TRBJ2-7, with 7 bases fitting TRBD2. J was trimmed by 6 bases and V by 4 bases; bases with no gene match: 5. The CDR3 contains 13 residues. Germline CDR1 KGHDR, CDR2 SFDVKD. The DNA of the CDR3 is TGTGCCACCAGTGAACGGACTAGGCCCGAGCAGTACTTC. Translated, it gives CATSERTRPEQYF.

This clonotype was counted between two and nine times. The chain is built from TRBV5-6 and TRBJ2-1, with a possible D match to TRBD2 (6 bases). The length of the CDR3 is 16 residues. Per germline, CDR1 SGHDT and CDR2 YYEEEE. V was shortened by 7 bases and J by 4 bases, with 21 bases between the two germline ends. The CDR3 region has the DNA TGTGCCAGCTGGTCTTTGACTAGTGGAAATTACAATGAGCAGTTCTTC. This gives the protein CASWSLTSGNYNEQFF.

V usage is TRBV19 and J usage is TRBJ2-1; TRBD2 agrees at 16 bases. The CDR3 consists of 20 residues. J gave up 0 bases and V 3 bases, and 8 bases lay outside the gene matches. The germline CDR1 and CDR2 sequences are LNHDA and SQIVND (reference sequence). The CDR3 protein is CASSMKPGTSGRVSYNEQFF. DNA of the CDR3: TGTGCCAGTAGTATGAAGCCCGGGACTAGCGGGAGGGTCTCCTACAATGAGCAGTTCTTC.

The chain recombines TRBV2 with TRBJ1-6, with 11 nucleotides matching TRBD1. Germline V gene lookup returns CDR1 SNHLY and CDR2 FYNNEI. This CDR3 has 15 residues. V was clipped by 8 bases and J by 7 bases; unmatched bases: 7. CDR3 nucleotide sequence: TGTGCCAGCTCGGGACAGGGGGACGTCAATTCACCCCTCCACTTT. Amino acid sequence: CASSGQGDVNSPLHF. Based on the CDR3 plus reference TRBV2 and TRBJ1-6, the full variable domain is EPEVTQTPSHQVTQMGQEVILRCVPISNHLYFYWYRQILGQKVEFLVSFYNNEISEKSEIFDDQFSVERPDGSNFTLKIRSTKLEDSAMYFCASSGQGDVNSPLHFGNGTRLTVT.

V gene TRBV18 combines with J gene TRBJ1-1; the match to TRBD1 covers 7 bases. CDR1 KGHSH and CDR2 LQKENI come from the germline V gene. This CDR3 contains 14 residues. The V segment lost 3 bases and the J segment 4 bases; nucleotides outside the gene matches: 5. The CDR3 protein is CASSPQGGSTEAFF. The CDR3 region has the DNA TGTGCCAGCTCACCCCAGGGGGGGAGCACTGAAGCTTTCTTT. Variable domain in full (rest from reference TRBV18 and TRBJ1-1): NAGVMQNPRHLVRRRGQEARLRCSPMKGHSHVYWYRQLPEEGLKFMVYLQKENIIDESGMPKERFSAEFPKEGPSILRIQQVVRGDSAAYFCASSPQGGSTEAFFGQGTRLTVV.

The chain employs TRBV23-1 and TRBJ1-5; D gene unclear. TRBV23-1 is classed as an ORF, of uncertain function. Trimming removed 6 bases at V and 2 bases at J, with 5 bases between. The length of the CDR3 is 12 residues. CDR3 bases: TGCGCCAGCAGCCAGGGCAATCAGCCCCAGCATTTT. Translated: CASSQGNQPQHF.